The 15 T cell receptor beta chains below come from one sample, sequenced in a study of T cells in Graves' hyperthyroidism and ophthalmopathy. It was RNA transcripts that yielded the amplified TCR beta CDR3 regions. The TCR CDR3 first-round RT-PCR relied on the HTBI primer set. TCRdb independently ran MiXCR on the multiplex PCR reads; one entry per CDR3 protein. Of about 600,000 distinct CDR3 sequences in the sample, approximately 16% are singletons; the top ten hold 3% to 4%. Sequencing was done on a sample of blood. These TCRs come from a woman aged 40 to 50 with Graves' ophthalmopathy.

V is TRBV2 and J is TRBJ2-7, with D possibly matching TRBD1 (5 bases). CDR1 and CDR2 (germline): SNHLY, FYNNEI. The CDR3 is 14 amino acids. V shed 3 bases and J shed 7 bases, with 16 bases lying between them. As DNA, the CDR3 is TGTGCCAGCAGTGAGTCCCTCAATAAGGGGGAGCAGTACTTC. Translating gives CASSESLNKGEQYF.

The chain couples TRBV25-1 to TRBJ2-1; D ambiguous. V was shortened by 4 bases and J by 4 bases, with 17 bases between the two germline ends. The CDR3 has 16 amino acids. Germline assignment: CDR1 MGHDK and CDR2 SYGVNS. The CDR3 here is CASSVGQSLPYNEQFF. The CDR3 DNA sequence: TGTGCCAGCAGTGTCGGGCAGAGCCTTCCTTACAATGAGCAGTTCTTC.

This clonotype was counted many times. The chain carries TRBV3-1 and TRBJ2-2; D unclear. There are 13 residues in the CDR3. The ends were cut back, 2 bases at V and 0 bases at J, with 1 base in the middle. The germline V gene encodes CDR1 LGHDT and CDR2 YNNKEL (reference sequence). CDR3 protein: CASSQTNTGELFF. The CDR3 DNA reads TGTGCCAGCAGCCAAACGAACACCGGGGAGCTGTTTTTT.

This clonotype has a count of ten or more. The gene calls are TRBV20-1 and TRBJ2-3; 10 positions match TRBD2. V shed 7 bases, J shed 4 bases, and the junction held 8 bases outside the gene matches. The CDR3 has 14 residues. Germline-derived CDR1 and CDR2 are DFQATT and SNEGSKA (reference sequence). The CDR3 DNA sequence: TGCAGTGGACTAGCGGGTCGATCCTCAGATACGCAGTATTTT. This sequence encodes CSGLAGRSSDTQYF.

This clonotype was seen a handful of times. V gene TRBV20-1 combines with J gene TRBJ2-3; a possible D gene is TRBD2 (5 bases). The CDR3 runs to 12 residues. Germline lookup yields CDR1 DFQATT and CDR2 SNEGSKA (reference sequence). The V end was cut by 1 base, the J end by 6 bases, with 8 bases between. The CDR3 nucleotides are TGCAGTGCTAGAGGCCCGGGGGATACGCAGTATTTT. This encodes CSARGPGDTQYF.

Turning to this clonotype: It may be a read error: a sequence one base away is much more abundant. V is TRBV6-1 and J is TRBJ1-5; D ambiguous. The V and J ends lost 5 bases and 3 bases respectively, with 14 bases between them. Germline V gene sequence: CDR1 MNHNS, CDR2 SASEGT. This CDR3 is built from 15 residues. In DNA, the CDR3 is TGTGCCAGCAGTCCCTTCTGCAGTTACAATCAGCCCCAGCATTTT. Translation: CASSPFCSYNQPQHF.

At least ten counts were recorded for this clonotype. This chain connects TRBV30 to TRBJ1-1, with D perhaps matching TRBD1 (6 bases). The CDR3 runs 13 residues. Trimming shortened V by 4 bases and J by 4 bases, and 13 bases separated the two germline ends. Germline loops: CDR1 GTSNPN, CDR2 SVGIG (reference sequence). Written as DNA, the CDR3 is TGTGCCTGGAAGTTACAGGGACCCACTGAAGCTTTCTTT. Its protein product is CAWKLQGPTEAFF.

The chain has TRBV7-2 and TRBJ2-7; TRBD1 agrees at 8 bases. The V gene end was trimmed by 9 bases and the J gene end by 3 bases; junction bases not matched to a gene: 13. CDR1 SGHTA and CDR2 FQGNSA come from the germline V gene. This CDR3 has 15 amino acids. CDR3 region: CASSIGQGIDYEQYF. The CDR3 nucleotides read TGTGCCAGTAGTATAGGACAGGGTATTGACTACGAGCAGTACTTC.

This clonotype was found many times. V and J are TRBV5-1 and TRBJ2-7; 11 bases are a match to TRBD2. CDR3 length: 15 residues. Germline V lookup: CDR1 SGHRS, CDR2 YFSETQ. V lost 4 bases and J lost 3; bases outside the gene matches: 6. The CDR3 loop is CASSPLAGDRYEQYF. In DNA form, the CDR3 reads TGCGCCAGCAGCCCACTAGCGGGAGACCGCTACGAGCAGTACTTC.

This clonotype has more than one count but fewer than ten. The chain recombines TRBV5-1 with TRBJ2-7; D is unclear. There are 12 residues in the CDR3. In germline, CDR1 is SGHRS, CDR2 YFSETQ. Trimming removed 3 bases from V and 6 bases from J, with 10 bases in between. DNA for the CDR3: TGCGCCAGCAGCTCGGGCACCAGCGAGCAGTACTTC. As protein: CASSSGTSEQYF.

This clonotype was counted ten times or more. The V and J genes are TRBV11-2 and TRBJ2-7; the D is unclear. This CDR3 spans 13 amino acids. Germline values: CDR1 SGHAT, CDR2 FQNNGV. The V gene lost 1 base and the J gene lost 2 bases, with 6 bases spanning the gap. The CDR3 DNA is TGTGCCAGCAGCTTAGGGCTACCCTACGAGCAGTACTTC. It translates to CASSLGLPYEQYF.

This clonotype showed up many times. The rearrangement links TRBV11-2 to TRBJ2-7; D uncertain. The CDR3 is made up of 13 amino acids. The germline V gene encodes CDR1 SGHAT and CDR2 FQNNGV. The V and J ends lost 1 base and 4 bases respectively, with 8 bases between them. CDR3 sequence reads: CASSLVIEYEQYF. In DNA form, the CDR3 reads TGTGCCAGCAGCTTAGTGATAGAATACGAGCAGTACTTC.

This clonotype appeared many times. The CDR3 nucleotides read TGCAGTGCTCGACTGAGTCGTCAAGAGACCCAGTACTTC. This sequence encodes CSARLSRQETQYF. V gene TRBV20-1 combines with J gene TRBJ2-5; no reliable D call. Trimming removed 5 bases at V and 2 bases at J, with 12 bases between. Germline CDR1 is DFQATT and CDR2 is SNEGSKA (reference sequence). CDR3 length: 13 amino acids.

This clonotype was recorded many times. The V call is TRBV3-1, the J call TRBJ2-2, with TRBD2 identical over 9 bases. Germline V CDR1 and CDR2: LGHDT, YNNKEL (reference sequence). The CDR3 has 15 amino acids. The ends lost 3 bases at V and 6 bases at J; junction bases unmatched: 5. Written as DNA, the CDR3 is TGTGCCAGCAGCCACGGACTAGCGTCCCCCGGGGAGCTGTTTTTT. Translating it yields CASSHGLASPGELFF. Full variable domain (rest looked up from reference TRBV3-1 and TRBJ2-2): DTAVSQTPKYLVTQMGNDKSIKCEQNLGHDTMYWYKQDSKKFLKIMFSYNNKELIINETVPNRFSPKSPDKAHLNLHINSLELGDSAVYFCASSHGLASPGELFFGEGSRLTVL.

A remark on this clonotype: A junction end diverges from the germline sequence, so it may reflect a read error. The chain joins TRBV20-1 to TRBJ2-5; D might be TRBD1 or TRBD2, each matching 5 bases. CDR1 and CDR2 from the germline V gene are DFQATT and SNEGSKA (reference sequence). The CDR3 extends over 11 amino acids. This CDR3 reads CSARGQGTQYF. In DNA, the CDR3 is TGCAGTGCCCGGGGCCAAGGGACCCAGTACTTC.